These T cell receptor beta chains were read from a single sample in a study of post-analysis software for immune sequencing data. TCRdb reprocessed the PCR reads with MiXCR, giving one entry per CDR3 protein. The table has 600,000 to 750,000 distinct CDR3 sequences, 59% seen once. Sequencing input: blood. These receptors were collected from a girl aged 2-10 years with multiple sclerosis. The CDR3 runs from the conserved cysteine through the conserved F or W. D genes are given only for firm matches. Not all rows give a size; the values are once, few, many and, for expanded clones, a class.

TRBJ1-4 | TRBD1 | few | TRBV5-5 | CASSSTGGNEKLFF | TGTGCCAGCAGCTCCACAGGGGGAAATGAAAAACTGTTTTTT
TRBJ1-1 | . | . | TRBV2 | CASSRKSGDGNTEAFF | TGTGCCAGCAGCAGGAAATCGGGGGACGGCAACACTGAAGCTTTCTTT
TRBJ1-2 | . | once | TRBV28 | CASSLGAASFGHTF | TGTGCCAGCAGTTTGGGGGCCGCGTCATTTGGCCACACCTTC
TRBJ2-3 | . | few | TRBV20-1 | CSARSIQRSSDTQYF | TGCAGTGCTAGATCGATACAGCGGAGCTCAGATACGCAGTATTTT
TRBJ2-5 | TRBD2 | . | TRBV7-9 | CASGRGGDFQETQYF | TGTGCCAGCGGGCGGGGAGGGGATTTCCAAGAGACCCAGTACTTC
TRBJ2-7 | TRBD2 | . | TRBV4-2 | CASSQEPSGGYEQYF | TGTGCCAGCAGCCAAGAGCCCAGCGGGGGCTACGAGCAGTACTTC
TRBJ1-3 | . | . | TRBV10-3 | CAIRWDLGGNTIYF | TGTGCCATCAGATGGGATCTGGGTGGAAACACCATATATTTT
TRBJ1-5 | . | . | TRBV4-3 | CASSQDYRANQPQHF | TGCGCCAGCAGCCAAGATTACAGGGCCAATCAGCCCCAGCATTTT
TRBJ2-1 | TRBD2 | . | TRBV3-1 | CASSQLATSGIYNEQFF | TGTGCCAGCAGCCAACTCGCGACTAGCGGGATATACAATGAGCAGTTCTTC
TRBJ1-2 | . | few | TRBV29-1 | CSVEGRTASAYGYTF | TGCAGCGTTGAAGGCCGGACCGCTTCCGCCTATGGCTACACCTTC
TRBJ2-7 | . | . | TRBV6-6 | CASGREEIPEQYF | TGTGCCAGCGGCCGGGAAGAAATCCCCGAGCAGTACTTC
TRBJ2-6 | . | . | TRBV7-2 | CASSPETSGANVLTF | TGTGCCAGCAGCCCCGAGACCTCTGGGGCCAACGTCCTGACTTTC
TRBJ2-1 | . | . | TRBV6-5 | CASSYSGGIGEQFF | TGTGCCAGCAGTTACTCAGGGGGGATCGGCGAGCAGTTCTTC
TRBJ1-6 | . | . | TRBV20-1 | CSAKEGSNSPLHF | TGCAGTGCTAAGGAGGGCAGTAATTCACCCCTCCACTTT
TRBJ2-4 | . | . | TRBV20-1 | CSARVGRNKNIQYF | TGCAGTGCTAGAGTGGGCAGGAACAAAAACATTCAGTACTTC
TRBJ2-1 | . | . | TRBV15 | CATSFEVPNEQFF | TGTGCCACCAGCTTCGAAGTCCCGAATGAGCAGTTCTTC
TRBJ2-7 | . | . | TRBV5-4 | CASSLGQALWTREQYF | TGTGCCAGCAGCTTGGGGCAGGCCCTTTGGACCCGCGAGCAGTACTTC
TRBJ2-7 | TRBD1 | . | TRBV6-5 | CASRRGGDWAYEQYF | TGTGCCAGCCGGCGAGGGGGCGATTGGGCTTACGAGCAGTACTTC
TRBJ2-6 | TRBD1 | . | TRBV29-1 | CSTRDSASGANVLTF | TGCAGCACCCGGGACAGTGCCTCTGGGGCCAACGTCCTGACTTTC
TRBJ2-7 | . | . | TRBV27 | CASSFRDFPYEQYF | TGTGCCAGCAGTTTTAGAGACTTTCCCTACGAGCAGTACTTC
TRBJ2-4 | . | . | TRBV7-9 | CASSPGIVLGTKNIQYF | TGTGCCAGCAGCCCAGGGATAGTTCTCGGAACCAAAAACATTCAGTACTTC
TRBJ2-5 | TRBD1 | few | TRBV7-2 | CASSHPGQGFLGETQYF | TGTGCCAGCAGCCACCCGGGACAGGGGTTTTTAGGGGAGACCCAGTACTTC
TRBJ2-5 | . | . | TRBV6-2/TRBV6-3 | CASSELAGSQETQYF | TGTGCCAGCAGTGAGTTGGCGGGATCCCAAGAGACCCAGTACTTC
TRBJ2-5 | . | few | TRBV29-1 | CSVEEANQETQYF | TGCAGCGTTGAAGAGGCAAACCAAGAGACCCAGTACTTC
TRBJ2-7 | TRBD2 | . | TRBV27 | CASRRGLAGGASSYEQYF | TGTGCCAGCAGAAGAGGCTTAGCGGGGGGCGCAAGCTCCTACGAGCAGTACTTC
TRBJ2-5 | TRBD2 | . | TRBV20-1 | CSAQPTWASGRETQYF | TGCAGTGCCCAACCTACGTGGGCTAGCGGAAGGGAGACCCAGTACTTC
TRBJ2-3 | . | . | TRBV30 | CAWNSGTSTDTQYF | TGTGCCTGGAATTCCGGTACTAGCACAGATACGCAGTATTTT
TRBJ2-5 | TRBD2 | . | TRBV20-1 | CGASLAGNQETQYF | TGCGGTGCTAGCCTAGCGGGGAACCAAGAGACCCAGTACTTC
TRBJ2-1 | . | . | TRBV29-1 | CSVVERGPYNEQFF | TGCAGCGTTGTGGAAAGGGGACCCTACAATGAGCAGTTCTTC
TRBJ2-3 | . | . | TRBV11-2 | CASSLGPYGSSTDTQYF | TGTGCCAGCAGCTTAGGGCCCTACGGGAGTTCGACAGATACGCAGTATTTT
TRBJ2-3 | TRBD2 | . | TRBV12-3/TRBV12-4 | CASCWLAGVLSTDTEYF | TGTGCCAGCTGCTGGCTAGCGGGAGTCCTTAGCACAGATACGGAGTATTTT
TRBJ2-5 | TRBD2 | . | TRBV11-2 | CASSTHPSGGYNWRETQYF | TGTGCCAGCAGCACCCACCCTAGCGGGGGGTACAATTGGCGAGAGACCCAGTACTTC
TRBJ2-5 | . | . | TRBV29-1 | CSVEGDGGEETQYF | TGCAGCGTTGAGGGGGACGGCGGAGAAGAGACCCAGTACTTC
TRBJ1-2 | TRBD1 | . | TRBV4-1 | CASSSGEGARGYTF | TGCGCCAGCAGTTCCGGGGAGGGGGCGAGAGGCTACACCTTC
TRBJ2-1 | TRBD2 | . | TRBV3-1 | CASSPSGTSPHDEQFF | TGTGCCAGCAGTCCCTCCGGGACTAGTCCCCATGATGAGCAGTTCTTC
TRBJ2-3 | . | few | TRBV29-1 | CSVVLGRGADTQYF | TGCAGCGTTGTCTTAGGGCGGGGCGCAGATACGCAGTATTTT
TRBJ2-7 | TRBD2 | . | TRBV12-3/TRBV12-4 | CASSLLLAGGPYEQYF | TGTGCCAGCAGTTTACTACTAGCGGGAGGGCCGTACGAGCAGTACTTC
TRBJ2-1 | TRBD1 | . | TRBV29-1 | CSPRRDRGGNEQFF | TGCAGCCCCCGAAGGGACAGGGGCGGCAATGAGCAGTTCTTC
TRBJ2-3 | TRBD2 | . | TRBV14 | CASSHTSGLTDTQYF | TGTGCCAGCAGCCATACTAGCGGGCTCACAGATACGCAGTATTTT
TRBJ2-5 | TRBD2 | . | TRBV20-1 | CSALLAGRFQETQYF | TGCAGTGCGCTACTAGCGGGAAGATTCCAAGAGACCCAGTACTTC
TRBJ1-5 | . | few | TRBV27 | CASSPIDGPQHF | TGTGCCAGCAGTCCCATAGATGGGCCCCAGCATTTT
TRBJ2-5 | . | . | TRBV7-2 | CASSFTGSMETQYF | TGTGCCAGCAGCTTTACAGGGTCGATGGAGACCCAGTACTTC
TRBJ1-2 | . | . | TRBV11-2 | CASRGIRERGGYTF | TGTGCCAGCAGGGGTATCCGGGAGAGAGGAGGCTACACCTTC
TRBJ2-7 | . | . | TRBV5-5 | CASSPAGAPYEQYF | TGTGCCAGCAGCCCAGCCGGGGCCCCCTACGAGCAGTACTTC
TRBJ1-2 | . | . | TRBV12-3/TRBV12-4 | CASSYAPGLNYGYTF | TGTGCCAGCAGTTACGCCCCGGGACTTAACTATGGCTACACCTTC
TRBJ2-5 | TRBD2 | . | TRBV20-1 | CTGTSGQETQYF | TGCACAGGGACTAGCGGACAAGAGACCCAGTACTTC
TRBJ2-1 | . | . | TRBV5-1 | CASSMRSGSNEQFF | TGCGCCAGCAGTATGAGGTCGGGGAGCAATGAGCAGTTCTTC
TRBJ2-5 | . | . | TRBV3-1 | CASSRRGRQETQYF | TGTGCCAGCAGCCGACGGGGAAGACAAGAGACCCAGTACTTC